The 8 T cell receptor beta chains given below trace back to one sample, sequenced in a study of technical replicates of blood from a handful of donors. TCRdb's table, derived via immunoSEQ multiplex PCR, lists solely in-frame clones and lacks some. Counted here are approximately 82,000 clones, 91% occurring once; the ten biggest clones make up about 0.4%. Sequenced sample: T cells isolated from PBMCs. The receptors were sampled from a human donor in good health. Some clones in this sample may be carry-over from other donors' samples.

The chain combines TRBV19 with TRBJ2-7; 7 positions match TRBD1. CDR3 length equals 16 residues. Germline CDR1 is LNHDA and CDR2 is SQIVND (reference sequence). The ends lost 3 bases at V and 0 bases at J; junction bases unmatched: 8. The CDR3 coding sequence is TGTGCCAGTAGTATTAATAGGACAGGAATCTCCTACGAGCAGTACTTC. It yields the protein CASSINRTGISYEQYF.

This CDR3 is CASELGRELDNEKLFF. For the CDR3, the DNA is TGTGCCAGTGAACTTGGGAGGGAACTGGATAATGAAAAACTGTTTTTT. The rearrangement links TRBV19 to TRBJ1-4; D ambiguous. Germline V CDR1 and CDR2: LNHDA, SQIVND (reference sequence). The CDR3 is 16 residues long. V dropped 8 bases and J dropped 4 bases, with 20 bases sitting between them.

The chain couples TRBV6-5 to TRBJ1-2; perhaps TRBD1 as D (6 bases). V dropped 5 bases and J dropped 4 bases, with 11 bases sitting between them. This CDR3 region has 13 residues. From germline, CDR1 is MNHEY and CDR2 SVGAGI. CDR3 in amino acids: CASSRQDSYGYTF. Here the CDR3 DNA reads TGTGCCAGCAGTCGACAGGATTCCTATGGCTACACCTTC.

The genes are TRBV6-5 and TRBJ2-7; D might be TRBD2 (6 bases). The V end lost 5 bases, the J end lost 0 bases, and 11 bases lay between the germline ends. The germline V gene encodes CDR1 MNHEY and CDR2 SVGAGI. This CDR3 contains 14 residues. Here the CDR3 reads CASSPDGSSYEQYF. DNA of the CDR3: TGTGCCAGCAGTCCAGACGGGAGCTCCTACGAGCAGTACTTC.

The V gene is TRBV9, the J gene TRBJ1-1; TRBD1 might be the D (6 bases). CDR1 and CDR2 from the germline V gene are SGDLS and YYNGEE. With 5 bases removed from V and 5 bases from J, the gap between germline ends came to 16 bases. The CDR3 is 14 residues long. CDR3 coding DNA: TGTGCCAGCAGTCCGCAGACAGGATGGACTGAAGCTTTCTTT. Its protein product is CASSPQTGWTEAFF.

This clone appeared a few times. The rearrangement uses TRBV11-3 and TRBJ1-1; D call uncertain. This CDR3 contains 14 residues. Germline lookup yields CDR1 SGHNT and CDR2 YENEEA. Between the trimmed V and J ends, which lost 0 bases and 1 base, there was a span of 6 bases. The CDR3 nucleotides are TGTGCCAGCAGCTTAGACGGAGGGAACACTGAAGCTTTCTTT. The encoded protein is CASSLDGGNTEAFF.

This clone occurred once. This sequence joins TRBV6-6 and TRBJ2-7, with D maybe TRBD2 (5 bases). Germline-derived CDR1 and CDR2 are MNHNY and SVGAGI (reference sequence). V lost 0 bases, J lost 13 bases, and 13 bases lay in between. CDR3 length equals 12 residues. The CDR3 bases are TGTGCCAGCAGTTACTCGAGAGGGAAAACTTACTTC. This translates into CASSYSRGKTYF.

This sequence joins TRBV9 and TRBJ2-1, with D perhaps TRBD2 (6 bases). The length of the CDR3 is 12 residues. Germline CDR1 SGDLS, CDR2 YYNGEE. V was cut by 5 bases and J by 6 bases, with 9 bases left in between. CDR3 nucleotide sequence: TGTGCCAGCAGGGGGGGTTCCAATGAGCAGTTCTTC. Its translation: CASRGGSNEQFF.